Listed here are 19 T cell receptor beta chains from one sample, sequenced in a study of shared T cell receptors in the human thymus. Only in-frame clones appear in the TCRdb table, and some are missing; sequencing was by immunoSEQ multiplex PCR. The sample contains around 340,000 clones, about 95% of which appear only once. The sample consisted of thymocytes. Source of these receptors: a human donor.

CDR3 DNA: TGTGCCAGCAGTTTCCGGGGGCGACGCACTGAAGCTTTCTTT. It translates to CASSFRGRRTEAFF. This chain connects TRBV6-5 to TRBJ1-1, with D perhaps matching TRBD1 (6 bases). In germline, CDR1 is MNHEY, CDR2 SVGAGI. The CDR3 is made up of 14 amino acids. V lost 4 bases and J 4 bases, leaving 13 bases between the germline ends.

The chain has TRBV30 and TRBJ1-2; no clear D. The CDR3 length is 11 residues. Germline V CDR1 and CDR2: GTSNPN, SVGIG (reference sequence). Trimming shortened V by 1 base and J by 8 bases, and 8 bases separated the two germline ends. CDR3 in DNA: TGTGCCTGGAGTGCCACGGACGGCTACACCTTC. Protein sequence: CAWSATDGYTF.

This chain joins TRBV5-1 and TRBJ2-7, with TRBD2 matching over 9 bases. The V and J ends lost 0 bases and 2 bases, in that order; junction bases with no gene match: 3. This CDR3 has 15 residues. Per the germline V gene, CDR1 is SGHRS and CDR2 is YFSETQ. The CDR3 DNA reads TGCGCCAGCAGCTTGGAAGGCGGGAGGGCCTACGAGCAGTACTTC. Amino acids: CASSLEGGRAYEQYF.

V usage is TRBV5-4 and J usage is TRBJ2-7; 8 bases are a match to TRBD1. With 4 bases clipped from V and 0 bases from J, the junction kept 6 bases outside the gene matches. The germline V gene has CDR1 SGHNT and CDR2 YYREEE (reference sequence). The CDR3 spans 15 residues. The CDR3 bases are TGTGCCAGCAGCCGGGACAGGTTCCCCTCCTACGAGCAGTACTTC. Its protein product is CASSRDRFPSYEQYF.

The chain combines TRBV19 with TRBJ1-4; the match to TRBD1 covers 10 bases. CDR3 length equals 17 residues. The V segment lost 5 bases and the J segment 7 bases; nucleotides outside the gene matches: 13. CDR1 and CDR2 (germline): LNHDA, SQIVND (reference sequence). For the CDR3, the DNA is TGTGCCAGTAGTCCGAGACAGGGGGCGGATACTGGTGAAAAACTGTTTTTT. This translates into CASSPRQGADTGEKLFF.

This clone was counted a single time. This chain links TRBV5-6 with TRBJ2-7; 10 positions agree with TRBD1. The V segment lost 0 bases and the J segment 3 bases; nucleotides outside the gene matches: 3. This CDR3 comprises 15 residues. Germline CDR1 SGHDT, CDR2 YYEEEE. CDR3 in DNA: TGTGCCAGCAGCTTGGTTGGGACAGGGGTCTACGAGCAGTACTTC. This gives the protein CASSLVGTGVYEQYF.

The gene calls are TRBV2 and TRBJ1-5; 9 nucleotides align to TRBD1. CDR3 length equals 16 residues. Trimming cost V 6 bases and J 4 bases; bases outside gene matches: 10. The germline V gene encodes CDR1 SNHLY and CDR2 FYNNEI. CDR3 loop: CASREGDRALNQPQHF. CDR3 DNA sequence: TGTGCCAGCAGAGAGGGGGACAGGGCGCTTAATCAGCCCCAGCATTTT.

The CDR3: CASSLGLAEVTDTQYF. The CDR3 nucleotides read TGCGCCAGCAGCTTAGGACTAGCGGAGGTCACAGATACGCAGTATTTT. V usage is TRBV5-1 and J usage is TRBJ2-3; TRBD2 aligns across 10 bases. V lost 2 bases, J lost 2 bases, and 5 bases stayed unmatched. There are 16 residues in the CDR3. Germline V lookup: CDR1 SGHRS, CDR2 YFSETQ.

V is TRBV19 and J is TRBJ2-6; TRBD1 matches at 7 bases. After removal of 4 bases from V and 1 base from J, the junction contained 10 bases not matched to a gene. This CDR3 is built from 18 residues. Per germline, CDR1 LNHDA and CDR2 SQIVND (reference sequence). CDR3 loop: CASSTPYDRVSGANVLTF. CDR3 nucleotide sequence: TGTGCCAGTAGTACTCCCTATGACAGGGTTTCTGGGGCCAACGTCCTGACTTTC.

This sequence joins TRBV6-5 and TRBJ2-3; 9 bases line up with TRBD2. The V gene end was trimmed by 4 bases and the J gene end by 6 bases; junction bases not matched to a gene: 5. This CDR3 comprises 14 residues. Germline V gene sequence: CDR1 MNHEY, CDR2 SVGAGI. The CDR3 loop is CASSWSGRLDTQYF. CDR3 nucleotide sequence: TGTGCCAGCAGTTGGAGCGGGAGGTTGGATACGCAGTATTTT.

This chain uses TRBV30 with TRBJ2-3, with 11 bases that match TRBD1. This CDR3 contains 19 residues. The trim removed 3 bases at V and 4 bases at J, leaving 18 bases unmatched. Germline CDR1 is GTSNPN and CDR2 is SVGIG (reference sequence). CDR3: CAWSWAGTGGSVKADTQYF. DNA for the CDR3: TGTGCCTGGAGCTGGGCCGGGACAGGGGGATCGGTGAAGGCAGATACGCAGTATTTT.

The chain recombines TRBV28 with TRBJ2-7, with D unclear. The CDR3 consists of 14 residues. Germline CDR1 is MDHEN and CDR2 is SYDVKM. V was clipped by 6 bases and J by 3 bases, with 15 bases between them. The chain's CDR3 is CASSPTGLIYEQYF. Written as DNA, the CDR3 is TGTGCCAGCAGCCCGACCGGGCTCATCTACGAGCAGTACTTC.

CDR3 residues: CASRQELTGYNEQFF. CDR3 nucleotide sequence: TGTGCCAGCAGGCAAGAGTTGACCGGGTACAATGAGCAGTTCTTC. The chain is built from TRBV7-9 and TRBJ2-1; no clear D. Germline V gene lookup returns CDR1 SEHNR and CDR2 FQNEAQ (reference sequence). The CDR3 loop spans 15 amino acids. The germline V and J ends were trimmed by 6 bases and 4 bases, with 16 bases remaining between them. Filled out from reference TRBV7-9 and TRBJ2-1, the complete variable domain reads DTGVSQNPRHKITKRGQNVTFRCDPISEHNRLYWYRQTLGQGPEFLTYFQNEAQLEKSRLLSDRFSAERPKGSFSTLEIQRTEQGDSAMYLCASRQELTGYNEQFFGPGTRLTVL.

This rearrangement joins TRBV5-4 to TRBJ1-1; maybe TRBD1 (6 bases). Germline V gene lookup returns CDR1 SGHNT and CDR2 YYREEE (reference sequence). The CDR3 runs to 19 residues. V was cut by 6 bases and J by 0 bases, with 27 bases left in between. CDR3 sequence reads: CASTSWSAGALGMNTEAFF. The DNA of the CDR3 is TGTGCCAGCACCTCTTGGAGCGCAGGGGCATTGGGAATGAACACTGAAGCTTTCTTT. Looking up the rest from reference TRBV5-4 and TRBJ1-1 gives the full variable domain: ETGVTQSPTHLIKTRGQQVTLRCSSQSGHNTVSWYQQALGQGPQFIFQYYREEENGRGNFPPRFSGLQFPNYSSELNVNALELDDSALYLCASTSWSAGALGMNTEAFFGQGTRLTVV.

The chain joins TRBV5-4 to TRBJ2-5, with D unresolved. Germline CDR1 is SGHNT and CDR2 is YYREEE (reference sequence). Trimming shortened V by 4 bases and J by 5 bases, and 9 bases separated the two germline ends. This CDR3 has 12 residues. DNA for the CDR3: TGTGCCAGCAGCATCATCGGGGAGACCCAGTACTTC. Protein sequence: CASSIIGETQYF.

This rearrangement joins TRBV18 to TRBJ1-4, with D possibly matching TRBD1 (5 bases). V dropped 0 bases and J dropped 6 bases, with 14 bases sitting between them. The length of the CDR3 is 16 residues. Germline CDR1 KGHSH, CDR2 LQKENI. The CDR3 coding sequence is TGTGCCAGCTCACCACCCTGGCCAGGGCGGCATGAAAAACTGTTTTTT. Protein: CASSPPWPGRHEKLFF.

This chain connects TRBV2 to TRBJ1-5; 8 bases line up with TRBD1. The germline CDR1 and CDR2 sequences are SNHLY and FYNNEI. This CDR3 has 18 amino acids. With V trimmed by 6 bases and J by 0 bases, 13 bases remained unmatched. This CDR3 is CASSDRGPPDYSNQPQHF. The DNA for the CDR3 is TGTGCCAGCAGCGACAGGGGCCCGCCTGATTATAGCAATCAGCCCCAGCATTTT.

The CDR3 sequence is CASSPPWTANSGANVLTF. The CDR3 nucleotides read TGTGCCAGCTCACCACCGTGGACAGCCAACTCTGGGGCCAACGTCCTGACTTTC. The chain couples TRBV18 to TRBJ2-6, with D perhaps TRBD1 (6 bases). Trimming pared 0 bases from V and 0 bases from J, leaving 12 bases between. Germline values: CDR1 KGHSH, CDR2 LQKENI. The CDR3 length is 18 residues.

This clone showed up just a few times. This chain links TRBV9 with TRBJ2-2, with D hard to call. Looked up from germline, CDR1 is SGDLS and CDR2 is YYNGEE. V lost 2 bases and J lost 4, with 3 bases in between. This CDR3 region has 12 residues. Here the CDR3 reads CASSVRTGELFF. The CDR3 coding sequence is TGTGCCAGCAGCGTGCGCACCGGGGAGCTGTTTTTT.